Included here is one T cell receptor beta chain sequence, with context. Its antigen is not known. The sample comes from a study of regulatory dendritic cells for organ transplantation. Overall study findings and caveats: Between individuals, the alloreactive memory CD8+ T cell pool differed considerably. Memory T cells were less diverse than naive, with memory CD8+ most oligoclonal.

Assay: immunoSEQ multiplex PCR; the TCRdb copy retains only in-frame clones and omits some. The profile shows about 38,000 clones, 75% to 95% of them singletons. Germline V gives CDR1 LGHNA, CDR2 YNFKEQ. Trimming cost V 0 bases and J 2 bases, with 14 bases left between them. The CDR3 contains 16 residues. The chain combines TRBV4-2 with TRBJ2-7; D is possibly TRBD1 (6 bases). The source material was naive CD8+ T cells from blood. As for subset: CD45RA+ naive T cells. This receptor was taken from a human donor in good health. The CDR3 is CASSQEDSVGTYEQYF. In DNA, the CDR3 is TGTGCCAGCAGCCAAGAGGACAGCGTAGGAACCTACGAGCAGTACTTC.